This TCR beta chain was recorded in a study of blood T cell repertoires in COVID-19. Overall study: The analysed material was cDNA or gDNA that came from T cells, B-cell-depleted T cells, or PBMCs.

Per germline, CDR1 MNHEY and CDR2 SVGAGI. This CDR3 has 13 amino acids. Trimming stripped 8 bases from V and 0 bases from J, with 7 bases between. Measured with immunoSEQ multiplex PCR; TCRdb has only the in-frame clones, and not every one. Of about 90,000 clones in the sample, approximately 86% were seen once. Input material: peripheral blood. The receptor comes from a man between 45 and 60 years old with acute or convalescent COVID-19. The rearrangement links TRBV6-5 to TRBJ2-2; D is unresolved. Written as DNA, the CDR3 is TGTGCCAGCGGAGATCCGAACACCGGGGAGCTGTTTTTT. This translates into CASGDPNTGELFF.